The following is a TCR beta chain sequence with its context. Its specificity is not known. The sample belongs to a study of beta chain features in type 1 diabetes. Study-wide results and caveats: The study left unresolved whether HLA type influences TCRB rearrangement. Among all four CD4+ subsets, Type 1 diabetes patients had TCRB CDR3s that were moderately but significantly shorter. With patients and controls alike, PCR might favor shorter templates to an equal degree.

As every portion of the isolated RNA was reverse transcribed, the sequencing read expressed TCRB transcripts. TCRdb's copy holds only in-frame clones and misses some; the assay was immunoSEQ multiplex PCR. The sample holds approximately 52,000 clones, just under 65% seen once. V lost 0 bases and J lost 2, with 11 bases in between. The CDR3 totals 15 residues. Germline V lookup: CDR1 SQVTM, CDR2 ANQGSEA. The clonotype originates from a woman aged 25-40 years with type 1 diabetes. The chain combines TRBV29-1 with TRBJ1-3; no firm D call. The specimen was stem cell memory CD4+ T cells from blood. The chain's CDR3 is CSVEDAALTGNTIYF. CDR3 nucleotides: TGCAGCGTTGAAGATGCGGCACTAACTGGAAACACCATATATTTT.